In its sample, the clone carrying this TCR beta chain was seen a few times. Its antigen is unidentified. This CDR3 spans 16 amino acids. The ends were cut back, 1 base at V and 3 bases at J, with 10 bases in the middle. Germline assignment: CDR1 SGHTA and CDR2 FQGNSA. TCRdb re-analysed the 5' RACE reads in MiXCR, keeping a single row per CDR3 protein. The sample consists of about 350,000 distinct CDR3 sequences, roughly an eighth of them appearing once. The sample is drawn from a study of T-cell memory formation after mild COVID-19. Study-wide results and limits: Day 15 to 85 contractors were CD4/CD8 balanced; later expanders leaned CD4+. Memory from before infection featured some responding clones, which suggests cross-reactive memory joined. Most CD4+ clones that shrank were in CM and EM, while CD8+ ones turned up in EMRA.

The sequenced sample was PBMCs or a T cell subset sorted from them (not recorded which). The receptor was isolated from a man aged 18 to 30 who had mild COVID-19 (a few samples of this study predate the infection). Cell type and time point are not known. The gene calls are TRBV7-2 and TRBJ2-6; D is uncertain. The CDR3 is CASSLVAGVGANVLTF. CDR3 sequence (DNA): TGTGCCAGCAGCTTAGTTGCTGGGGTTGGGGCCAACGTCCTGACTTTC.